This TCR beta chain was identified in a study of neurological immune-mediated disorders. Concerning this clonotype itself: A read error may be the cause here, since a much bigger clone is one base away.

The germline V gene has CDR1 MDHEN and CDR2 SYDVKM. V shed 4 bases, J shed 7 bases, and the junction held 6 bases outside the gene matches. This CDR3 spans 15 amino acids. With 10-nucleotide random UMIs, 5'RACE was used to make the cDNA. TCRdb redid the calling of the 5' RACE reads with MiXCR, one entry per CDR3 protein. The sample consists of approximately 26,000 distinct CDR3 sequences, around 3.2% of them appearing once. V usage is TRBV28 and J usage is TRBJ2-7, with TRBD2 matching 14 bases. The receptor was isolated from a woman aged 25-40 years with multiple sclerosis. Sample: PBMCs. For the CDR3, the DNA is TGTGCCAGCAGTTCCCTGGGACTAGCGGGAGAAGAGCAGTACTTC. It is translated as CASSSLGLAGEEQYF.